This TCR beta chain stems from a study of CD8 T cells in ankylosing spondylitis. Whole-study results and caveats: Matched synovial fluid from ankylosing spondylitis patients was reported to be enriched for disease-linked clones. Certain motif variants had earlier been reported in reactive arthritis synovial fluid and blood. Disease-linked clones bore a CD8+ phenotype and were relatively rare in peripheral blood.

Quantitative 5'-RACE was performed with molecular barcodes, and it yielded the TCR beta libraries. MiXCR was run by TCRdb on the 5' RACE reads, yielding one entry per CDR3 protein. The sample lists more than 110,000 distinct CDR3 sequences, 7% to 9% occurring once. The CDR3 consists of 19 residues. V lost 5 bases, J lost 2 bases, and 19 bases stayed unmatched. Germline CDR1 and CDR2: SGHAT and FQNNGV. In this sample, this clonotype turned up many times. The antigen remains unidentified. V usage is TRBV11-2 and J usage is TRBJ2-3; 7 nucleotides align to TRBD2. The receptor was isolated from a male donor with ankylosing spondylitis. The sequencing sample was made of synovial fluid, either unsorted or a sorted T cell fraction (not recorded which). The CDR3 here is CASSPPLSWRESTTDTQYF. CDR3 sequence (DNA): TGTGCCAGCAGCCCTCCGTTAAGTTGGCGGGAGTCAACCACAGATACGCAGTATTTT.